Below, 9 T cell receptor beta chains from the same sample are listed, as sequenced in a study of shared clonotypes between healthy human individuals (dated by TCRdb to the early 2020s). The library was generated by the immunoSEQ multiplex PCR assay. Held by TCRdb, this immuneACCESS table contains in-frame sequences only and omits some clones. Under half of the omission traces to an unresolved V gene where checked; the cause of the rest is unknown. The sample table contains over 2 million clones; only one count was recorded for around 93% of them. 0.3% to 0.45% of the sample is held by the ten biggest clonotypes. Sequenced input: naive CD4+ T cells from PBMCs. The cell subset or site label for this specimen denotes: CD45RA+ positively selected. These receptors were obtained from a man aged 18 to 35 in good health. Some clones in this sample may be carry-over from other donors' samples.

Notes on this clone: This same CDR3 is encoded by further DNA sequences in the sample. This sequence joins TRBV28 and TRBJ1-1; D is unresolved. The CDR3 extends over 13 amino acids. CDR1 is MDHEN and CDR2 is SYDVKM in the germline V gene. Trimming cost V 2 bases and J 0 bases, with 4 bases left between them. CDR3: CASSLTVNTEAFF. For the CDR3, the DNA is TGTGCCAGCAGTTTAACCGTGAACACTGAAGCTTTCTTT.

This sequence joins TRBV4-1 and TRBJ2-7; the D is unclear. The V end lost 5 bases, the J end lost 2 bases, and 10 bases lay between the germline ends. CDR1 MGHRA and CDR2 YSYEKL come from the germline V gene. The CDR3 is 13 residues long. CDR3 bases: TGCGCCAGCAGCAGAAATCTGCCCTACGAGCAGTACTTC. Translation gives CASSRNLPYEQYF.

This chain links TRBV19 with TRBJ2-7; TRBD1 matches 7 bases. The V gene's germline CDR1 is LNHDA and CDR2 SQIVND (reference sequence). The trim removed 4 bases at V and 2 bases at J, leaving 5 bases unmatched. This CDR3 has 14 residues. The CDR3 DNA reads as TGTGCCAGTAGTAGACAGGGTATAACCTACGAGCAGTACTTC. Protein sequence: CASSRQGITYEQYF. Looking up the rest from reference TRBV19 and TRBJ2-7 gives the full variable domain: DGGITQSPKYLFRKEGQNVTLSCEQNLNHDAMYWYRQDPGQGLRLIYYSQIVNDFQKGDIAEGYSVSREKKESFPLTVTSAQKNPTAFYLCASSRQGITYEQYFGPGTRLTVT.

The rearrangement links TRBV30 to TRBJ2-5; the D gene is possibly TRBD2 (5 bases). This CDR3 is built from 13 residues. Germline V gene data show CDR1 as GTSNPN and CDR2 as SVGIG (reference sequence). CDR3 sequence: CAYSGGGQETQYF. The CDR3 bases are TGTGCTTACAGCGGCGGAGGCCAAGAGACCCAGTACTTC.

This sequence joins TRBV25-1 and TRBJ2-1, with D perhaps TRBD2 (6 bases). Germline CDR1 reads MGHDK; CDR2 reads SYGVNS. The length of the CDR3 is 15 residues. Trimming pared 4 bases from V and 0 bases from J, leaving 10 bases between. DNA of the CDR3: TGTGCCAGCAGTGCGAGACTAGACTCCTACAATGAGCAGTTCTTC. This sequence encodes CASSARLDSYNEQFF.

This clone was seen more than once but under ten times. Here the CDR3 DNA reads TGTGCCAGCACCCCCCCAGGGGACGAGCAGTACTTC. As protein: CASTPPGDEQYF. The chain combines TRBV2 with TRBJ2-7; D is perhaps TRBD1 (6 bases). V gave up 7 bases and J gave up 5 bases, with 12 bases separating them. This CDR3 has 12 residues. The germline V gene has CDR1 SNHLY and CDR2 FYNNEI.

This clone came up once. J is TRBJ2-7 and V is TRBV2; 11 positions match TRBD1. CDR3 length: 15 residues. The germline V gene encodes CDR1 SNHLY and CDR2 FYNNEI. V gave up 6 bases and J gave up 2 bases; unmatched junction bases: 6. In DNA form, the CDR3 reads TGTGCCAGCAGCGGACAGGGGGCCGTTACCTACGAGCAGTACTTC. This encodes CASSGQGAVTYEQYF. The full variable domain, in which reference TRBV2 and TRBJ2-7 provide the parts outside the CDR3, is EPEVTQTPSHQVTQMGQEVILRCVPISNHLYFYWYRQILGQKVEFLVSFYNNEISEKSEIFDDQFSVERPDGSNFTLKIRSTKLEDSAMYFCASSGQGAVTYEQYFGPGTRLTVT.

This chain links TRBV2 with TRBJ2-6; D remains ambiguous. V lost 8 bases to trimming and J lost 0 bases, with 11 bases between them. The germline CDR1 and CDR2 sequences are SNHLY and FYNNEI. This CDR3 spans 15 amino acids. DNA for the CDR3: TGTGCCAGCGTCCAAGGGATCTCTGGGGCCAACGTCCTGACTTTC. Translation: CASVQGISGANVLTF. The full variable domain, with the rest looked up from reference TRBV2 and TRBJ2-6, is EPEVTQTPSHQVTQMGQEVILRCVPISNHLYFYWYRQILGQKVEFLVSFYNNEISEKSEIFDDQFSVERPDGSNFTLKIRSTKLEDSAMYFCASVQGISGANVLTFGAGSRLTVL.

This chain uses TRBV6-4 with TRBJ2-7; TRBD2 aligns across 11 bases. V shed 4 bases, J shed 3 bases, and the junction held 14 bases outside the gene matches. Germline values: CDR1 MRHNA, CDR2 SNTAGT. The CDR3 length is 18 residues. The CDR3 spells CASSVIRRSGLAVYEQYF. The CDR3 DNA reads as TGTGCCAGCAGTGTTATAAGACGATCGGGACTAGCGGTCTACGAGCAGTACTTC.